This TCR beta chain came from a study of T cell responses to AZD1222 COVID-19 vaccine. About the research overall: Second-dose intervals of approximately 4 or approximately 12 weeks were pooled.

Regarding this clone: Its antigen is unknown.

The germline CDR1 and CDR2 sequences are MNHEY and SMNVEV (reference sequence). V was trimmed by 0 bases and J by 0 bases, leaving 17 bases between them. The CDR3 covers 19 residues. Assay: immunoSEQ multiplex PCR; the TCRdb copy retains only in-frame clones and omits some. The sample includes over 100,000 clones, 80% to 90% of them seen just once. Study-wide results and caveats: Of the AZD1222 recipients, only 5 or 6 were seropositive at baseline. Two AZD1222 doses significantly raised spike-specific TCR breadth and depth over controls.

The material sequenced was peripheral blood, taken on day 0 of AZD1222 vaccination. This chain links TRBV27 with TRBJ2-2; a possible D gene is TRBD2 (6 bases). The sequence was collected from an adult in good health. The CDR3 protein is CASSLSGGRINANTGELFF. The CDR3 region has the DNA TGTGCCAGCAGTTTATCGGGGGGACGGATAAACGCGAACACCGGGGAGCTGTTTTTT.